The sequence of this T cell receptor beta chain was determined in a study of hypomethylating agent response in myelodysplastic syndrome. The wider study: Patients with myelodysplastic syndrome were eight or nine male and 2 female. Patients with neither complete response nor hematologic improvement were classed non-responders.

Profiling relied on immunoSEQ multiplex PCR, and the TCRdb table lists in-frame clones only, not all of them. Here the sample spans around 6,100 clones, about four fifths being singletons. Only a few counts were recorded for this clone. The CDR3 totals 12 residues. Trimming removed 6 bases at V and 8 bases at J, with 14 bases between. The V gene's germline CDR1 is SGHTA and CDR2 FQGNSA. The chain is built from TRBV7-2 and TRBJ2-7, with D possibly being TRBD2 (7 bases). The receptor was isolated from a human donor with myelodysplastic syndrome. The sequences come from bone marrow, collected before or after starting hypomethylating agent treatment for myelodysplastic syndrome (not recorded which). The CDR3 bases are TGTGCCAGCAGTTGGGGAGGGGGTAAGCAGTACTTC. Encoded protein: CASSWGGGKQYF.